This T cell receptor (beta chain) was sequenced during a study of blood T cell repertoires in COVID-19. Profiled with immunoSEQ multiplex PCR; TCRdb holds only in-frame clones, not every one. The sample shows approximately 230,000 clones, around nine tenths of them seen only once. The CDR3 length is 12 residues. The V end lost 0 bases, the J end lost 10 bases, and 8 bases lay between the germline ends. Germline V gene data show CDR1 as SGHRS and CDR2 as YFSETQ. The cohort comprised adults aged about 18 to 100 years residing in 20 to 30 US areas. The specimen was PBMCs or T cells enriched from blood (not recorded which). V gene TRBV5-1 combines with J gene TRBJ2-1; D not resolved. This clonotype was obtained from a woman aged 18-35 years who had recovered from COVID-19. CDR3 coding DNA: TGCGCCAGCAGCTTGGGTGGGCGAGAGCAGTTCTTC. This gives the protein CASSLGGREQFF.